A single sample gave rise to the 23 T cell receptor beta chains below, sequenced in a study of T cell repertoires in cytomegalovirus infection. TCRdb recomputed calls from the reads with MiXCR, one row per CDR3 protein. The data contain fewer than 850,000 distinct CDR3 sequences, 25% to 30% of them seen just once; the ten biggest clones take up around 13%. Their specific antigens are unknown. This specimen consisted of cultured CD8+ T cells from PBMCs, obtained from culture after CMV antigen stimulation. These receptors all come from a human donor in good health (CMV status not recorded). Some clones in this sample may be carry-over from other donors' samples.

This chain connects TRBV9 to TRBJ1-2; a possible D gene is TRBD1 (6 bases). From germline, CDR1 is SGDLS and CDR2 YYNGEE. Trimming left V 3 bases short and J 6 bases short, with 18 bases between. This CDR3 has 15 amino acids. CDR3 coding DNA: TGTGCCAGCAGCGCGTGGGAGCAGGGGAAAAATGGCTACACCTTC. Its protein is CASSAWEQGKNGYTF.

The V call is TRBV7-9, the J call TRBJ2-3; 12 bases match TRBD1. The CDR3 runs 14 residues. Germline V gives CDR1 SEHNR, CDR2 FQNEAQ (reference sequence). The J segment lost 5 bases and the V segment lost 8 bases, leaving 5 bases of the junction unmatched. CDR3 sequence (DNA): TGTGCCAGCCGGGGACAGGGGGCGAAAGATACGCAGTATTTT. The encoded protein is CASRGQGAKDTQYF. Looking up the rest from reference TRBV7-9 and TRBJ2-3 gives the full variable domain: DTGVSQNPRHKITKRGQNVTFRCDPISEHNRLYWYRQTLGQGPEFLTYFQNEAQLEKSRLLSDRFSAERPKGSFSTLEIQRTEQGDSAMYLCASRGQGAKDTQYFGPGTRLTVL.

The gene calls are TRBV5-6 and TRBJ2-7; possible D gene TRBD2, 6 bases. Germline V lookup: CDR1 SGHDT, CDR2 YYEEEE. Trimming pared 4 bases from V and 6 bases from J, leaving 11 bases between. The CDR3 totals 12 residues. CDR3 sequence: CASSPEGSEQYF. The CDR3 nucleotides read TGTGCCAGCAGCCCGGAGGGGAGCGAGCAGTACTTC. Drawing the rest from reference TRBV5-6 and TRBJ2-7, the complete variable domain is DAGVTQSPTHLIKTRGQQVTLRCSPKSGHDTVSWYQQALGQGPQFIFQYYEEEERQRGNFPDRFSGHQFPNYSSELNVNALLLGDSALYLCASSPEGSEQYFGPGTRLTVT.

V gene TRBV13 combines with J gene TRBJ2-7; maybe TRBD1 (8 bases). V was clipped by 5 bases and J by 1 base, with 15 bases between them. The CDR3 has 15 residues. CDR1 and CDR2 (germline): PRHDT, FYEKMQ (reference sequence). In DNA form, the CDR3 reads TGTGCCAGCAGCGAAACAGGGGGGGGATCCTACGAGCAGTACTTC. Translation: CASSETGGGSYEQYF. Complete variable domain (other parts from reference TRBV13 and TRBJ2-7): AAGVIQSPRHLIKEKRETATLKCYPIPRHDTVYWYQQGPGQDPQFLISFYEKMQSDKGSIPDRFSAQQFSDYHSELNMSSLELGDSALYFCASSETGGGSYEQYFGPGTRLTVT.

J is TRBJ1-3 and V is TRBV20-1; D remains unclear. Trimming left V 3 bases short and J 4 bases short, with 4 bases between. The CDR3 has 11 amino acids. Germline loops: CDR1 DFQATT, CDR2 SNEGSKA (reference sequence). In DNA form, the CDR3 reads TGCAGTGCTAGTTGGGGAAACACCATATATTTT. Its protein is CSASWGNTIYF.

This clonotype was counted a few times. This chain links TRBV27 with TRBJ2-1, with D maybe TRBD1 (6 bases). The CDR3 is made up of 15 amino acids. Germline values: CDR1 MNHEY, CDR2 SMNVEV (reference sequence). The V and J ends lost 5 bases and 2 bases respectively, with 13 bases between them. The CDR3 is CASSLGHRPYNEQFF. The CDR3 DNA follows: TGTGCCAGCAGTCTGGGACACCGACCCTACAATGAGCAGTTCTTC.

This clonotype was observed a few times. The rearrangement joins TRBV6-5 to TRBJ2-5; TRBD1 or TRBD2 may be the D gene (5 bases each). The germline V and J ends were trimmed by 0 bases and 4 bases, with 12 bases remaining between them. This CDR3 region has 15 residues. Per the germline V gene, CDR1 is MNHEY and CDR2 is SVGAGI. The DNA of the CDR3 is TGTGCCAGCAGTTACTCACTCGGGGCGGGAGAGACCCAGTACTTC. Protein product: CASSYSLGAGETQYF.

This clonotype has just a few counts. This chain connects TRBV27 to TRBJ1-2; D is uncertain. The germline CDR1 and CDR2 sequences are MNHEY and SMNVEV (reference sequence). V was shortened by 3 bases and J by 5 bases, with 13 bases between the two germline ends. The CDR3 spans 14 residues. CDR3 sequence reads: CASSFLPGSYGYTF. The DNA for the CDR3 is TGTGCCAGCAGTTTTCTGCCCGGATCGTATGGCTACACCTTC.

J is TRBJ1-5 and V is TRBV4-1; 7 bases fit TRBD1. The CDR3 covers 15 residues. In germline, CDR1 is MGHRA, CDR2 YSYEKL. Trimming at V came to 2 bases and at J to 7 bases, leaving 8 bases not matched to a gene. CDR3 nucleotides: TGCGCCAGCAGCCAACATACAACAGGGGCACAGCCCCAGCATTTT. Its translation: CASSQHTTGAQPQHF.

This sequence joins TRBV2 and TRBJ1-1; 11 positions agree with TRBD1. V lost 8 bases and J lost 3; bases outside the gene matches: 8. In germline, CDR1 is SNHLY, CDR2 FYNNEI. This CDR3 has 15 amino acids. Here the CDR3 reads CASQGQGVLDTEAFF. DNA of the CDR3: TGTGCCAGCCAGGGACAGGGGGTACTCGACACTGAAGCTTTCTTT.

This sequence joins TRBV5-4 and TRBJ2-1, with D possibly called TRBD1 or TRBD2 (6 bases each). There are 17 residues in the CDR3. Looked up from germline, CDR1 is SGHNT and CDR2 is YYREEE (reference sequence). V was pared by 3 bases and J by 0 bases, with 16 bases between. CDR3 amino acids: CASSWGARGSSYNEQFF. As DNA, the CDR3 is TGTGCCAGCAGCTGGGGGGCACGCGGAAGCTCCTACAATGAGCAGTTCTTC.

This clonotype was counted at least ten times. This rearrangement joins TRBV7-8 to TRBJ2-2, with D possibly TRBD1 on 6 matching bases. V dropped 2 bases and J dropped 3 bases, with 13 bases sitting between them. Germline V lookup: CDR1 SGHVS, CDR2 FQNEAQ. There are 16 residues in the CDR3. The CDR3 region is CASSLLGRGYTGELFF. In DNA form, the CDR3 reads TGTGCCAGCAGCTTATTAGGCAGGGGATACACCGGGGAGCTGTTTTTT.

This clonotype was detected many times. The J gene is TRBJ2-3, the V gene TRBV6-2 or TRBV6-3; TRBD1 matches 7 bases. Germline V gene lookup returns CDR1 MNHEY and CDR2 SVGEGT. CDR3 size: 20 residues. J gave up 2 bases and V 1 base, and 18 bases lay outside the gene matches. CDR3 loop: CASSYWVHSTGQELTDTQYF. The CDR3 nucleotides are TGTGCCAGCAGTTACTGGGTCCACTCTACAGGACAGGAGCTCACAGATACGCAGTATTTT.

The chain combines TRBV20-1 with TRBJ2-1; tentatively, D is TRBD2 (6 bases). CDR3 size: 17 residues. Trimming pared 3 bases from V and 5 bases from J, leaving 23 bases between. Germline values: CDR1 DFQATT, CDR2 SNEGSKA (reference sequence). CDR3 loop: CSASEQPVFQRDNEQFF. The CDR3 DNA follows: TGCAGTGCTAGTGAGCAGCCCGTTTTTCAGCGGGACAATGAGCAGTTCTTC.

V and J are TRBV6-1 and TRBJ1-2; 9 bases agree with TRBD1. Trimming took 7 bases from V and 8 from J; bases not matched to a gene: 14. The CDR3 covers 15 residues. Germline V gene data show CDR1 as MNHNS and CDR2 as SASEGT. CDR3 loop: CASTFAWDRAGGYTF. CDR3 in DNA: TGTGCCAGCACCTTCGCTTGGGACAGGGCCGGAGGCTACACCTTC.

In this sample, this clonotype turned up many times. The rearrangement links TRBV7-8 to TRBJ2-2; tentatively, D is TRBD2 (6 bases). The germline V gene has CDR1 SGHVS and CDR2 FQNEAQ. CDR3 length: 17 residues. V was clipped by 5 bases and J by 4 bases, with 20 bases between them. The CDR3 region is CASSADRGVSGTGELFF. The DNA for the CDR3 is TGTGCCAGCAGCGCAGACCGCGGGGTGTCGGGCACCGGGGAGCTGTTTTTT.

This clonotype was counted a few times. This chain connects TRBV11-3 to TRBJ2-2; D gene uncertain. The CDR3 is made up of 12 amino acids. CDR1 is SGHNT and CDR2 is YENEEA in the germline V gene. The V and J ends lost 1 base and 7 bases respectively, with 4 bases between them. The DNA of the CDR3 is TGTGCCAGCAGCTTAGTCGACGGGGAGCTGTTTTTT. This codes for CASSLVDGELFF. Supplemented by reference TRBV11-3 and TRBJ2-2, the full variable domain reads EAGVVQSPRYKIIEKKQPVAFWCNPISGHNTLYWYLQNLGQGPELLIRYENEEAVDDSQLPKDRFSAERLKGVDSTLKIQPAELGDSAVYLCASSLVDGELFFGEGSRLTVL.

This clonotype was detected many times. The gene calls are TRBV12-3 or TRBV12-4 and TRBJ2-7, with 8 bases matching TRBD1. This CDR3 is 16 amino acids long. V dropped 0 bases and J dropped 3; count of bases not matched to a gene: 7. The CDR3, as DNA: TGTGCCAGCAGTTTAGCTGGGACAGGTGGCGGCTACGAGCAGTACTTC. Translation gives CASSLAGTGGGYEQYF.

The chain couples TRBV25-1 to TRBJ2-5, with 8 bases lining up with TRBD2. Germline loops: CDR1 MGHDK, CDR2 SYGVNS. J gave up 2 bases and V 10 bases, and 21 bases lay outside the gene matches. This CDR3 has 18 amino acids. CDR3 residues: CATKRGMSDPHTQETQYF. CDR3 nucleotide sequence: TGTGCCACCAAGCGGGGGATGTCAGACCCCCACACACAAGAGACCCAGTACTTC.

The chain links TRBV11-2 to TRBJ2-1; D unclear. Germline-derived CDR1 and CDR2 are SGHAT and FQNNGV. Trimming took off 4 bases at V and 10 bases at J, with 14 bases between the two ends. This CDR3 has 13 amino acids. The CDR3 sequence: CASSSPRRGEQFF. CDR3 coding DNA: TGTGCCAGCAGCTCCCCCCGAAGAGGAGAGCAGTTCTTC.

In its sample, this clonotype was seen a few times. V and J are TRBV7-6 and TRBJ2-3, with 10 bases lining up with TRBD2. The CDR3 is made up of 16 amino acids. J was trimmed by 0 bases and V by 4 bases; bases with no gene match: 4. In germline, CDR1 is SGHVS, CDR2 FNYEAQ. The CDR3 DNA sequence: TGTGCCAGCAGCTCTAGCGGGGGAACTAGCACAGATACGCAGTATTTT. It codes for CASSSSGGTSTDTQYF.

This clonotype was seen a handful of times. V gene TRBV7-2 combines with J gene TRBJ2-1, with 9 bases aligning to TRBD2. The CDR3 is made up of 16 amino acids. Germline assignment: CDR1 SGHTA and CDR2 FQGNSA. V gave up 1 base and J gave up 5 bases; unmatched junction bases: 6. Here the CDR3 reads CASSLDWTSENNEQFF. The CDR3, as DNA: TGTGCCAGCAGCTTAGATTGGACTAGCGAAAACAATGAGCAGTTCTTC.

This clonotype came up a few times. V gene TRBV20-1 combines with J gene TRBJ2-6; 7 bases agree with TRBD1. Germline-derived CDR1 and CDR2 are DFQATT and SNEGSKA (reference sequence). With V trimmed by 0 bases and J by 0 bases, 8 bases remained unmatched. The CDR3 has 18 residues. The chain's CDR3 is CSARDLGDSDSGANVLTF. In DNA form, the CDR3 reads TGCAGTGCTAGAGATCTAGGGGACAGTGACTCTGGGGCCAACGTCCTGACTTTC.